The 26 T cell receptor beta chains presented below share a single source sample, sequenced in a study of OX40 agonist ivuxolimab in advanced cancers. Here immunoSEQ multiplex PCR was the method, and the copy in TCRdb shows in-frame clones only, minus some. The data hold 55,000 to 70,000 clones, with 84% observed a single time. Specimen: CD4+ or CD8+ T cells sorted from blood, collected in a trial of the OX40 agonist ivuxolimab. These receptors all come from an adult with an advanced solid tumor such as melanoma, head and neck, liver or kidney cancer.

On this clone itself: This sample includes further DNA sequences coding for the same CDR3. The gene calls are TRBV5-6 and TRBJ1-2; D is possibly TRBD1 (5 bases). There are 15 residues in the CDR3. V was trimmed by 4 bases and J by 8 bases, leaving 21 bases between them. Germline V gene lookup returns CDR1 SGHDT and CDR2 YYEEEE. CDR3 nucleotides: TGTGCCAGCAGCCTCGCAGGCAGGGATCGCTACGGCTACACCTTC. It codes for CASSLAGRDRYGYTF.

J is TRBJ1-2 and V is TRBV29-1, with D unclear. CDR3 length: 11 amino acids. CDR1 is SQVTM, CDR2 ANQGSEA, per germline. Trimming left V 5 bases short and J 7 bases short, with 11 bases between. The chain's CDR3 is CSVWEGGGYTF. In DNA form, the CDR3 reads TGCAGCGTTTGGGAGGGAGGTGGCTACACCTTC.

This clone was observed a few times. The DNA for the CDR3 is TGCGCCAGTGCTGGTAGTTACATGAACACTGAAGCTTTCTTT. Translation: CASAGSYMNTEAFF. The chain carries TRBV5-1 and TRBJ1-1; D ambiguous. Trimming took 8 bases from V and 0 from J, leaving 14 bases between them. The CDR3 consists of 14 residues. The germline V gene has CDR1 SGHRS and CDR2 YFSETQ. The complete variable domain, with remaining parts taken from reference TRBV5-1 and TRBJ1-1, reads KAGVTQTPRYLIKTRGQQVTLSCSPISGHRSVSWYQQTPGQGLQFLFEYFSETQRNKGNFPGRFSGRQFSNSRSEMNVSTLELGDSALYLCASAGSYMNTEAFFGQGTRLTVV.

The chain combines TRBV7-8 with TRBJ1-6; a possible D gene is TRBD1 (5 bases). The CDR3 consists of 15 residues. Trimming stripped 5 bases from V and 7 bases from J, with 15 bases between. Looked up from germline, CDR1 is SGHVS and CDR2 is FQNEAQ. DNA of the CDR3: TGTGCCAGCAGCACTTCCGGGAGGGGAAATTCACCCCTCCACTTT. This translates into CASSTSGRGNSPLHF.

V is TRBV7-2 and J is TRBJ2-2; D remains ambiguous. V was trimmed by 1 base and J by 1 base, leaving 7 bases between them. This CDR3 contains 15 residues. The germline gives CDR1 SGHTA, CDR2 FQGNSA. CDR3 residues: CASSLVKLNTGELFF. The DNA for the CDR3 is TGTGCCAGCAGCTTAGTAAAGTTGAACACCGGGGAGCTGTTTTTT.

This chain joins TRBV19 and TRBJ2-7; 7 nucleotides agree with TRBD2. Germline trimming cut 6 bases from V and 4 bases from J; bases unmatched to any gene: 12. Germline-derived CDR1 and CDR2 are LNHDA and SQIVND (reference sequence). This CDR3 spans 15 amino acids. The CDR3 bases are TGTGCCAGTAGGCCACCCGGCGCGGGGGATTACGAGCAGTACTTC. Protein: CASRPPGAGDYEQYF.

The chain couples TRBV29-1 to TRBJ1-1, with D unclear. V gave up 3 bases and J gave up 1 base, with 9 bases separating them. CDR1 is SQVTM and CDR2 is ANQGSEA in the germline V gene. This CDR3 region has 13 residues. CDR3 bases: TGCAGCGTTGACAGGCCTGAGAACACTGAAGCTTTCTTT. Protein product: CSVDRPENTEAFF.

This rearrangement joins TRBV19 to TRBJ1-1, with 9 nucleotides matching TRBD1. The CDR3 consists of 16 residues. Germline lookup yields CDR1 LNHDA and CDR2 SQIVND (reference sequence). With V trimmed by 5 bases and J by 1 base, 8 bases remained unmatched. The CDR3 nucleotides are TGTGCCAGTAGTGGACTCCCGGGACAGGGGAACACTGAAGCTTTCTTT. Its translation is CASSGLPGQGNTEAFF.

The chain employs TRBV28 and TRBJ2-1; D could derive from TRBD1 or TRBD2 (5 bases each). Germline CDR1 reads MDHEN; CDR2 reads SYDVKM. The CDR3 totals 14 residues. Deletions cut 4 bases from V and 4 bases from J, with 11 bases between. As DNA, the CDR3 is TGTGCCAGCAGTTGGGGCGGCGGGTACAATGAGCAGTTCTTC. As protein: CASSWGGGYNEQFF.

The chain employs TRBV7-8 and TRBJ2-2; no clear D. Trimming cost V 3 bases and J 6 bases, with 8 bases left between them. Germline loops: CDR1 SGHVS, CDR2 FQNEAQ. The CDR3 sequence is 13 residues long. The CDR3 reads CASSFQEAGELFF. In DNA, the CDR3 is TGTGCCAGCAGCTTCCAGGAAGCCGGGGAGCTGTTTTTT.

The chain's CDR3 is CAIVRAEGTVSSYNSPLHF. For the CDR3, the DNA is TGTGCCATCGTCCGGGCCGAGGGGACGGTGAGCTCCTATAATTCACCCCTCCACTTT. This chain uses TRBV2 with TRBJ1-6, with D possibly matching TRBD1 (5 bases). The CDR3 totals 19 residues. Looked up from germline, CDR1 is SNHLY and CDR2 is FYNNEI. Trimming took 10 bases from V and 0 from J, leaving 25 bases between them.

This clone was detected only a few times. V and J are TRBV20-1 and TRBJ1-2; D is unresolved. The V end lost 3 bases, the J end lost 9 bases, and 11 bases lay between the germline ends. This CDR3 spans 11 amino acids. Germline assignment: CDR1 DFQATT and CDR2 SNEGSKA (reference sequence). The DNA for the CDR3 is TGCAGTGCTAGTGGTCAATTGAGCTACACCTTC. Its protein is CSASGQLSYTF.

This chain joins TRBV4-1 and TRBJ2-1; D is ambiguous. CDR3 size: 13 residues. The V end lost 5 bases, the J end lost 7 bases, and 12 bases lay between the germline ends. CDR1 is MGHRA and CDR2 is YSYEKL in the germline V gene. The CDR3 here is CASSLDARNEQFF. In DNA, the CDR3 is TGCGCCAGCAGCTTGGACGCAAGGAATGAGCAGTTCTTC.

The genes are TRBV21-1 and TRBJ2-1; TRBD1 is the table's D call and was not checked against the DNA. TRBV21-1 is an annotated pseudogene. The CDR3 loop spans 15 amino acids. The CDR3 DNA reads as TGTGCCAGCAGCAAGGGACAGGGGGTATACAATGAGCAGTTCTTC. It codes for CASSKGQGVYNEQFF.

This clone was seen just once. The chain is built from TRBV7-9 and TRBJ2-5; 12 bases agree with TRBD2. The CDR3 covers 15 residues. Germline V gene sequence: CDR1 SEHNR, CDR2 FQNEAQ (reference sequence). V was pared by 4 bases and J by 5 bases, with 5 bases of the junction left unmatched. The DNA for the CDR3 is TGTGCCAGCAGCTCCGGACTAGCGGGGATGGAGACCCAGTACTTC. Its translation: CASSSGLAGMETQYF.

This sequence joins TRBV5-1 and TRBJ2-5, with D maybe TRBD1 (6 bases). V gave up 0 bases and J gave up 5 bases, with 11 bases separating them. The CDR3 has 14 amino acids. Germline lookup yields CDR1 SGHRS and CDR2 YFSETQ. The CDR3 is CASSLVPGAETQYF. CDR3 bases: TGCGCCAGCAGCTTGGTCCCAGGGGCGGAGACCCAGTACTTC.

V gene TRBV18 combines with J gene TRBJ1-1, with D possibly TRBD1 on 6 matching bases. The CDR3 has 14 residues. The V and J ends lost 2 bases and 4 bases respectively, with 11 bases between them. Germline V CDR1 and CDR2: KGHSH, LQKENI. For the CDR3, the DNA is TGTGCCAGCTCACCAGACAGGTTCGCCACTGAAGCTTTCTTT. It translates to CASSPDRFATEAFF.

This rearrangement joins TRBV19 to TRBJ1-5; TRBD1 agrees at 11 bases. With 4 bases clipped from V and 5 bases from J, the junction kept 7 bases outside the gene matches. Germline CDR1 LNHDA, CDR2 SQIVND (reference sequence). This CDR3 is built from 16 residues. CDR3 protein: CASSTGQGGQYQPQHF. CDR3 DNA: TGTGCCAGTAGTACGGGACAGGGGGGTCAGTATCAGCCCCAGCATTTT.

This chain joins TRBV28 and TRBJ2-5; no definite D call. The V and J ends lost 6 bases and 2 bases respectively, with 13 bases between them. Per the germline V gene, CDR1 is MDHEN and CDR2 is SYDVKM. The CDR3 extends over 14 amino acids. The CDR3 region has the DNA TGTGCCAGCAGCCCCCACGTACTACAAGAGACCCAGTACTTC. Amino acids: CASSPHVLQETQYF.

The chain couples TRBV19 to TRBJ2-1; unclear D gene. Germline CDR1 reads LNHDA; CDR2 reads SQIVND (reference sequence). This CDR3 has 14 amino acids. The V gene lost 1 base and the J gene lost 6 bases, with 10 bases spanning the gap. CDR3 amino acids: CASSIGPLGNEQFF. CDR3 DNA: TGTGCCAGTAGTATAGGACCCTTGGGCAATGAGCAGTTCTTC.

The V and J genes are TRBV4-1 and TRBJ1-1; D is possibly TRBD1 (5 bases). V lost 6 bases and J lost 1, with 12 bases in between. CDR1 MGHRA and CDR2 YSYEKL come from the germline V gene. The length of the CDR3 is 14 residues. The CDR3 loop is CASRGPLRNTEAFF. The CDR3 nucleotides read TGCGCCAGCAGGGGACCGCTCAGGAACACTGAAGCTTTCTTT.

The chain is built from TRBV7-8 and TRBJ2-5, with D hard to call. V was clipped by 3 bases and J by 5 bases, with 16 bases between them. The CDR3 is 15 amino acids. Germline-derived CDR1 and CDR2 are SGHVS and FQNEAQ. The CDR3 nucleotides read TGTGCCAGCAGCTTGCGGCAGGAGCGTGAGGAGACCCAGTACTTC. It yields the protein CASSLRQEREETQYF.

This sequence joins TRBV18 and TRBJ1-4; perhaps TRBD1 as D (5 bases). V was trimmed by 2 bases and J by 6 bases, leaving 13 bases between them. Germline V gene data show CDR1 as KGHSH and CDR2 as LQKENI. The CDR3 runs to 15 residues. The CDR3 nucleotides are TGTGCCAGCTCACCATCGTCAGGGTGGGATGAAAAACTGTTTTTT. As protein: CASSPSSGWDEKLFF.

In its sample, this clone was seen a few times. The chain recombines TRBV23-1 with TRBJ1-1, with D perhaps matching TRBD1 (6 bases). TRBV23-1 falls under the ORF class, with uncertain function. The length of the CDR3 is 16 residues. The V and J ends lost 6 bases and 1 base respectively, with 18 bases between them. CDR3 nucleotide sequence: TGCGCCAGCAGCCGTAGGCGGGACACAGAGAACACTGAAGCTTTCTTT. It codes for CASSRRRDTENTEAFF.

The genes are TRBV27 and TRBJ2-7; D is possibly TRBD1 (6 bases). This CDR3 contains 17 residues. Deletions cut 7 bases from V and 6 bases from J, with 28 bases between. CDR1 is MNHEY, CDR2 SMNVEV, per germline (reference sequence). For the CDR3, the DNA is TGTGCCAGCAACCGTTATCCCCTGGTACAGGGCGCCGGCGAGCAGTACTTC. Protein: CASNRYPLVQGAGEQYF.

The V and J genes are TRBV7-8 and TRBJ2-1; 12 bases are shared with TRBD2. V lost 5 bases to trimming and J lost 3 bases; unmatched junction nucleotides: 2. CDR3 length: 15 residues. Germline CDR1 and CDR2: SGHVS and FQNEAQ. Here the CDR3 DNA reads TGTGCCAGCAGCCAGACTAGCGGGAGCTACAATGAGCAGTTCTTC. It codes for CASSQTSGSYNEQFF.